The clone carrying this TCR beta chain has at least ten counts. This entry belongs to a study of blood T cell repertoires in COVID-19. In the study overall: The cDNA or gDNA used as material had been derived from T cells, B-cell-depleted T cells, or PBMCs.

As originally analysed: By means of reference gene primer amplification, nucleated cell counts were estimated. Clones were sequenced by immunoSEQ multiplex PCR, and TCRdb holds only the in-frame ones, with some missing. V and J calls and clone size are copied from that table; D and trimming were computed from the DNA. This sample yields around 120,000 clones, of which 78% are seen a single time; under 3% belongs to the top ten. In germline, CDR1 is SNHLY, CDR2 FYNNEI. This CDR3 has 11 amino acids. Trimming removed 3 bases from V and 8 bases from J, with 7 bases in between. The clonotype originates from a man between 70 and 80 years old with acute or convalescent COVID-19. The chain carries TRBV2 and TRBJ1-1; no firm D call. Material for sequencing was peripheral blood. CDR3 DNA: TGTGCCAGCAGTGATTTCCGGGAAGCTTTCTTT. Translating gives CASSDFREAFF.